The clone carrying this T cell receptor (beta chain) was counted many times. Its matching antigen is unknown. The data originate from a study of T cell repertoires in cytomegalovirus infection. As for the study in general: In public TCR beta signatures, there were indications of both CMV infection and matching HLA type. Study conclusions and caveats: Dominating the ex vivo response were TCR beta clonotypes that were CMV-specific and HLA-C-restricted.

TCRdb itself ran the reads through MiXCR, one entry per CDR3 protein. The sample holds approximately 250,000 distinct CDR3 sequences, 6.5% seen once. V was trimmed by 7 bases and J by 2 bases, leaving 9 bases between them. This CDR3 has 13 amino acids. Germline lookup yields CDR1 MDHEN and CDR2 SYDVKM. The V and J genes are TRBV28 and TRBJ1-5; D possibly corresponds to TRBD1 (5 bases). The sample comprised PBMCs. The sequence was obtained from a human donor in good health (CMV status not recorded). Some clones in this sample may be carry-over from other donors' samples. As DNA, the CDR3 is TGTGCCAGCAAAGGGGATGGCAATCAGCCCCAGCATTTT. This codes for CASKGDGNQPQHF.